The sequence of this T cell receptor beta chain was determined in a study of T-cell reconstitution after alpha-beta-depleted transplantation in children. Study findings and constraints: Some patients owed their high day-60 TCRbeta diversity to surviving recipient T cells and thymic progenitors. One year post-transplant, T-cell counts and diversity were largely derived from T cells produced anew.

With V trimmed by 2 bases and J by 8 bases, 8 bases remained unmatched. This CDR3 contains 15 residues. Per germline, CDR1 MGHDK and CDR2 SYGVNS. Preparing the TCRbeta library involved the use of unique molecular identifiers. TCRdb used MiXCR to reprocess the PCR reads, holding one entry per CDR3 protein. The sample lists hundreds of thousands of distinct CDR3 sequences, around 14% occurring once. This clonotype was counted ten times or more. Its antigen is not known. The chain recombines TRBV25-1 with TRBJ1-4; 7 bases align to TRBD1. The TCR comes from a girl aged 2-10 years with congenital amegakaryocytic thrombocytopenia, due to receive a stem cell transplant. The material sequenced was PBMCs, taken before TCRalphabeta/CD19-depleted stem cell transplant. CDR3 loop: CASSERGDSREKLFF. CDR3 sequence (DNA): TGTGCCAGCAGTGAACGGGGGGACAGCCGCGAAAAACTGTTTTTT. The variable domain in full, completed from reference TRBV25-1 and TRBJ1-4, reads EADIYQTPRYLVIGTGKKITLECSQTMGHDKMYWYQQDPGMELHLIHYSYGVNSTEKGDLSSESTVSRIRTEHFPLTLESARPSHTSQYLCASSERGDSREKLFFGSGTQLSVL.